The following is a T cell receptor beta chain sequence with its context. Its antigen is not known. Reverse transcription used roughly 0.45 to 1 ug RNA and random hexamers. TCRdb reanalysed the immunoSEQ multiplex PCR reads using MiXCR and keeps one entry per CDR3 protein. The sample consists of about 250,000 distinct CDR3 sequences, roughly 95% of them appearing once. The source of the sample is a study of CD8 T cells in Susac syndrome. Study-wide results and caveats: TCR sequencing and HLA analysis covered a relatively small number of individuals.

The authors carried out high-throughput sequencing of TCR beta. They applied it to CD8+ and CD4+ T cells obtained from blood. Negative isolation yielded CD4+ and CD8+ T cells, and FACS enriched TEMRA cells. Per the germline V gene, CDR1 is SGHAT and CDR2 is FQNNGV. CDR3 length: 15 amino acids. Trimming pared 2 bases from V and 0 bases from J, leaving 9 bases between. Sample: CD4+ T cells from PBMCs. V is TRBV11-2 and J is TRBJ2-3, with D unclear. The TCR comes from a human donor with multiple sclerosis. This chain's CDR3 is CASSLRRPSTDTQYF. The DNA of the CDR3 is TGTGCCAGCAGCTTAAGACGGCCGAGCACAGATACGCAGTATTTT.